This T cell receptor (beta chain) was sequenced for a study of cytotoxic CD8 clonotypes in ibrutinib-treated CLL. About the research overall: The cohort had about a dozen relapsed/refractory and approximately 14 treatment-naive patients, 17 to 18 IGHV unmutated. Productive templates per sample averaged 255,043; productive rearrangements, 85,000 to 95,000.

The table came from immunoSEQ multiplex PCR; TCRdb's copy has only in-frame clones and leaves some out. The sample holds 250,000 to 350,000 clones, less than 85% seen once. This CDR3 contains 11 residues. Germline V gene lookup returns CDR1 DFQATT and CDR2 SNEGSKA (reference sequence). Trimming pared 6 bases from V and 6 bases from J, leaving 8 bases between. The clonotype originates from a human donor with chronic lymphocytic leukemia. The V call is TRBV20-1, the J call TRBJ2-2; no firm D call. Sequenced here: PBMCs, sampled at disease progression, from a patient treated with ibrutinib. The CDR3 here is CSASPPGELFF. CDR3 nucleotide sequence: TGCAGTGCCTCCCCACCCGGGGAGCTGTTTTTT.